The subject of this entry is one T cell receptor beta chain. Antigen unknown. Clones were read by immunoSEQ multiplex PCR, and TCRdb kept only the in-frame ones, dropping some. The table shows about 710,000 clones, with around 78% occurring only once. CDR3 size: 14 residues. Trimming cost V 7 bases and J 6 bases, with 19 bases left between them. Per the germline V gene, CDR1 is SGHVS and CDR2 is FQNEAQ. The sample belongs to a study of shared clonotypes between healthy human individuals. Study outcomes and limitations: The study found lower generation probabilities in non-shared clonotypes than in those shared by all four donors.

The gene calls are TRBV7-8 and TRBJ2-7, with D possibly TRBD2 on 6 matching bases. The receptor's source is a woman aged 25 to 39 in good health. The sequenced material came from memory CD4+ T cells sorted from blood. Subset reported: CD45RA-negative fraction. CDR3 sequence reads: CASIKTRPPLEQYF. CDR3 DNA: TGTGCCAGCATCAAGACTAGGCCCCCCCTCGAGCAGTACTTC. The full variable domain, rest sourced from reference TRBV7-8 and TRBJ2-7, is GAGVSQSPRYKVAKRGQDVALRCDPISGHVSLFWYQQALGQGPEFLTYFQNEAQLDKSGLPSDRFFAERPEGSVSTLKIQRTQQEDSAVYLCASIKTRPPLEQYFGPGTRLTVT.